These 5 T cell receptor beta chains originate from one sample sequenced in a study of shared clonotypes between healthy human individuals. Clones were sequenced by immunoSEQ multiplex PCR, and TCRdb holds only the in-frame ones, with some missing. The profile covers a few hundred thousand clones, with approximately 70% appearing a single time and around 10% taken by the ten largest. Sequencing was done on a sample of memory CD4+ T cells sorted from blood. Stated subset: CD45RA-negative fraction. The receptors shown here come from a man aged 25 to 45 in good health.

The chain's CDR3 is CASSSLPRETQYF. For the CDR3, the DNA is TGTGCCAGCAGCTCACTCCCTCGGGAGACCCAGTACTTC. The chain uses TRBV11-2 and TRBJ2-5; no firm D call. Germline lookup yields CDR1 SGHAT and CDR2 FQNNGV. The CDR3 is 13 amino acids. The V gene lost 4 bases and the J gene lost 5 bases, with 11 bases spanning the gap. Full variable domain (missing parts from reference TRBV11-2 and TRBJ2-5): EAGVAQSPRYKIIEKRQSVAFWCNPISGHATLYWYQQILGQGPKLLIQFQNNGVVDDSQLPKDRFSAERLKGVDSTLKIQPAKLEDSAVYLCASSSLPRETQYFGPGTRLLVL.

The V call is TRBV7-9, the J call TRBJ2-7, with no clear D. Looked up from germline, CDR1 is SEHNR and CDR2 is FQNEAQ (reference sequence). V lost 2 bases to trimming and J lost 2 bases, with 10 bases between them. The CDR3 runs 14 residues. This chain's CDR3 is CASSLRVGPYEQYF. The CDR3 DNA is TGTGCCAGCAGCTTAAGAGTAGGCCCCTACGAGCAGTACTTC. The full variable domain, with the rest looked up from reference TRBV7-9 and TRBJ2-7, is DTGVSQNPRHKITKRGQNVTFRCDPISEHNRLYWYRQTLGQGPEFLTYFQNEAQLEKSRLLSDRFSAERPKGSFSTLEIQRTEQGDSAMYLCASSLRVGPYEQYFGPGTRLTVT.

The V gene is TRBV18, the J gene TRBJ2-3, with D maybe TRBD2 (6 bases). V lost 4 bases, J lost 5 bases, and 10 bases lay in between. Germline V CDR1 and CDR2: KGHSH, LQKENI. This CDR3 has 13 residues. This chain's CDR3 is CASSRDSIDTQYF. In DNA, the CDR3 is TGTGCCAGCTCACGGGACTCGATAGATACGCAGTATTTT.

The chain couples TRBV2 to TRBJ2-2, with TRBD1 matching 11 bases. Trimming cost V 6 bases and J 6 bases; bases outside gene matches: 0. The CDR3 is 13 amino acids. Germline loops: CDR1 SNHLY, CDR2 FYNNEI. CDR3 coding DNA: TGTGCCAGCAGGGGACAGGGGGCCGGGGAGCTGTTTTTT. Its protein is CASRGQGAGELFF.

The J gene is TRBJ2-1, the V gene TRBV19, with D tentatively TRBD1 (5 bases). Trimming removed 8 bases at V and 5 bases at J, with 19 bases between. From germline, CDR1 is LNHDA and CDR2 SQIVND (reference sequence). The CDR3 sequence is 15 residues long. The CDR3 region has the DNA TGTGCCAGTGCCCAAGACAGTTTGTTTCACAATGAGCAGTTCTTC. It specifies CASAQDSLFHNEQFF.